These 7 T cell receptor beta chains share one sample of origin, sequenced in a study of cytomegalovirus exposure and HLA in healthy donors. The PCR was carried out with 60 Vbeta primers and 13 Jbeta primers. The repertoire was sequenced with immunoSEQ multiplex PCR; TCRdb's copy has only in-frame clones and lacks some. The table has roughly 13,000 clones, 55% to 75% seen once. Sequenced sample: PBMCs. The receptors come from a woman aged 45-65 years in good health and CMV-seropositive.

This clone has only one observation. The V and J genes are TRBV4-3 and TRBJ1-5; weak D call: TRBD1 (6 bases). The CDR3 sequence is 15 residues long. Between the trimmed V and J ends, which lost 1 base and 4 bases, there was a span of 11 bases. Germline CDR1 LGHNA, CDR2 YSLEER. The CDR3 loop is CASSQVVQGNQPQHF. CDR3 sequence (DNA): TGCGCCAGCAGCCAAGTGGTCCAGGGGAATCAGCCCCAGCATTTT.

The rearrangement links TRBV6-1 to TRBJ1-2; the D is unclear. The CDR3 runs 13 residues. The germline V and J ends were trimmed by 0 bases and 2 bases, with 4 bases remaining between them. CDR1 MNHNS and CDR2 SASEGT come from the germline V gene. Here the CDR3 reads CASSEAKNYGYTF. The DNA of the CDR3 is TGTGCCAGCAGTGAAGCCAAAAACTATGGCTACACCTTC.

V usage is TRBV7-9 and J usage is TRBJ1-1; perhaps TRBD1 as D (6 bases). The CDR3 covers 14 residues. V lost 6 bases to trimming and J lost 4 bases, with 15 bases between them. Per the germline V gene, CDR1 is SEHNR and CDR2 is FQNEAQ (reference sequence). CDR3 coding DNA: TGTGCCAGCAGTACAGGGTTTAAATTCACTGAAGCTTTCTTT. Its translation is CASSTGFKFTEAFF.

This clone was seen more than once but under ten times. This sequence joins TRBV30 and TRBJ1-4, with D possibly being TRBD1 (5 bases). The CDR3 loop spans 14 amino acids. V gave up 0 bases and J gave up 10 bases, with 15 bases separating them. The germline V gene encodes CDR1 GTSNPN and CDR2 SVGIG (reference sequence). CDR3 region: CAWSVVGGSRKLFF. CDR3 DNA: TGTGCCTGGAGTGTAGTGGGGGGTTCGAGAAAACTGTTTTTT.

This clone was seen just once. The DNA for the CDR3 is TGTGCCTGGACTGCCGGGGGGAATGGCTACACCTTC. Translating gives CAWTAGGNGYTF. V and J are TRBV30 and TRBJ1-2; perhaps TRBD1 as D (5 bases). Germline CDR1 GTSNPN, CDR2 SVGIG (reference sequence). The CDR3 length is 12 residues. The V end was cut by 4 bases, the J end by 6 bases, with 12 bases between. The full variable domain, its missing parts supplied by reference TRBV30 and TRBJ1-2, is SQTIHQWPATLVQPVGSPLSLECTVEGTSNPNLYWYRQAAGRGLQLLFYSVGIGQISSEVPQNLSASRPQDRQFILSSKKLLLSDSGFYLCAWTAGGNGYTFGSGTRLTVV.

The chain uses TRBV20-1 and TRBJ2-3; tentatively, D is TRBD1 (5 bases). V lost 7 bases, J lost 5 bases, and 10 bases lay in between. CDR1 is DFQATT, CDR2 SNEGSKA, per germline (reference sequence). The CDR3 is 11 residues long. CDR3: CSEGKRDTQYF. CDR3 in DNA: TGCAGTGAGGGGAAGAGAGATACGCAGTATTTT.

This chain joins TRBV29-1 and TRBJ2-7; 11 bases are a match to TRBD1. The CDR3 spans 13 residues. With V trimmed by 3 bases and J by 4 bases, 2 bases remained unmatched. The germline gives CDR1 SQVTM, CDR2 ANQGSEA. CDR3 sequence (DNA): TGCAGCGTTGAGGGACAGGGGGGTTACGAGCAGTACTTC. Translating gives CSVEGQGGYEQYF.